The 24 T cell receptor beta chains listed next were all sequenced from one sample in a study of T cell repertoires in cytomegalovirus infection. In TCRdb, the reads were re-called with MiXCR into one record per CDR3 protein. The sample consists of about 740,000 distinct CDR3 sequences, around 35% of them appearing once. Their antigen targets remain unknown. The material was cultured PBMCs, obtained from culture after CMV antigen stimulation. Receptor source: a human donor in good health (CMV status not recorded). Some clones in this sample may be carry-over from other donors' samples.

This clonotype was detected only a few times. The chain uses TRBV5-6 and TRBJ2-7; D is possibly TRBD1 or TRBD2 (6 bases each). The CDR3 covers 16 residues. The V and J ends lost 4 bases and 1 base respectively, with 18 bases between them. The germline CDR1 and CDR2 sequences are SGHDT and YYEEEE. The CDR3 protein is CASSGVGAGTSYEQYF. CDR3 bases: TGTGCCAGCAGCGGGGTGGGGGCGGGGACGTCCTACGAGCAGTACTTC.

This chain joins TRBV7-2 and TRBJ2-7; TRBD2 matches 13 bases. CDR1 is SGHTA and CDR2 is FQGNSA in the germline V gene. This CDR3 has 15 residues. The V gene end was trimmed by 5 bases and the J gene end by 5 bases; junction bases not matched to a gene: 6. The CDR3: CASSRLGTSGNEQYF. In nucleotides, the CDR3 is TGTGCCAGCAGCCGGCTCGGGACTAGCGGGAACGAGCAGTACTTC.

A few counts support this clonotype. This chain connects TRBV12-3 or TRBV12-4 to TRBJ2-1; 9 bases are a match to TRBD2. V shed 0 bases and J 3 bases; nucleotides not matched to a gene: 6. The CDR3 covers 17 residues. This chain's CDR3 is CASSLAITSGHYNEQFF. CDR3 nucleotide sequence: TGTGCCAGCAGTTTAGCTATTACTAGCGGGCACTACAATGAGCAGTTCTTC.

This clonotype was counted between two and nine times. CDR3 DNA sequence: TGTGCCAGCAGTTCTAATGCAGACAGCACTGGGAGCAATCAGCCCCAGCATTTT. This codes for CASSSNADSTGSNQPQHF. V is TRBV7-8 and J is TRBJ1-5, with D tentatively TRBD1 (5 bases). The CDR3 spans 18 residues. Germline values: CDR1 SGHVS, CDR2 FQNEAQ. Between the trimmed V and J ends, which lost 6 bases and 1 base, there was a span of 22 bases.

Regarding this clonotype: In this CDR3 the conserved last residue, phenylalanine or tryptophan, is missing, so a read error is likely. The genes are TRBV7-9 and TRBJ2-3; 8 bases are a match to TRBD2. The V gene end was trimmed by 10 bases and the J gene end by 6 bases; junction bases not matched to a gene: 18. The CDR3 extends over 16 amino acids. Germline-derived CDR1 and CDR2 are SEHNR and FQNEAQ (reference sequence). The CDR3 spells CAIQVGASGWADTQYI. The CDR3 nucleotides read TGTGCCATCCAGGTCGGGGCTAGCGGGTGGGCGGATACGCAGTATATT.

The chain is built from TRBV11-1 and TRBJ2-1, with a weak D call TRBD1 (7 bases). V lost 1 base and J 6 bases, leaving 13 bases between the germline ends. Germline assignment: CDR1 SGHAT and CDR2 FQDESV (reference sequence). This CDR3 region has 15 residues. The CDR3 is CASSLERRDSNEQFF. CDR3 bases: TGTGCCAGCAGCTTAGAAAGGCGGGACAGCAATGAGCAGTTCTTC.

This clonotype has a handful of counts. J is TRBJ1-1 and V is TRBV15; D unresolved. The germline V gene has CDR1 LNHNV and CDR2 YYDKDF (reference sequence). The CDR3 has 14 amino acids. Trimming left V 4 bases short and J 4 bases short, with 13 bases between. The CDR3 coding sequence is TGTGCCACCAGCACTCACCGGACGACCACTGAAGCTTTCTTT. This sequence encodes CATSTHRTTTEAFF. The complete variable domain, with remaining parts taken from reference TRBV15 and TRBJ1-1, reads DAMVIQNPRYQVTQFGKPVTLSCSQTLNHNVMYWYQQKSSQAPKLLFHYYDKDFNNEADTPDNFQSRRPNTSFCFLDIRSPGLGDTAMYLCATSTHRTTTEAFFGQGTRLTVV.

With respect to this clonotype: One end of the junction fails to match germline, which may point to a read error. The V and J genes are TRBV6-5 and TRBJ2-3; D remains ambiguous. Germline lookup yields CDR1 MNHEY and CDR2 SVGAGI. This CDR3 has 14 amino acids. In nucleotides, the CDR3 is TGTGCCAGCAGTTGGAGAGCGAGCAAAGATACGCAGTATTTT. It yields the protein CASSWRASKDTQYF.

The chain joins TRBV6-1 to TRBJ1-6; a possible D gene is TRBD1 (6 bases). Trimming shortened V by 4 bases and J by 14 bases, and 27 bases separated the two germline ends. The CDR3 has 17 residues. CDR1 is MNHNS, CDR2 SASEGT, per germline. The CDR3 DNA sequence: TGTGCCAGCAGTGTAAATCAGGGGCGATATATAATTCAAGCCCTCCACTTT. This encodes CASSVNQGRYIIQALHF.

CDR3 residues: CASSLAKGSQETQYF. The CDR3 bases are TGTGCCAGCAGCTTGGCCAAGGGCAGCCAAGAGACCCAGTACTTC. The chain links TRBV5-4 to TRBJ2-5; D unresolved. Germline assignment: CDR1 SGHNT and CDR2 YYREEE (reference sequence). The CDR3 runs 15 residues. Deletions cut 0 bases from V and 1 base from J, with 10 bases between.

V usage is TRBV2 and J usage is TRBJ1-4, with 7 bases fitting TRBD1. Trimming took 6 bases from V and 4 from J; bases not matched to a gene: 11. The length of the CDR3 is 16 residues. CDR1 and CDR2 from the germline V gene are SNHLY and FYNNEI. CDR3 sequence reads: CASSQEQGKVNEKLFF. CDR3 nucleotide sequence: TGTGCCAGCAGCCAGGAACAGGGGAAGGTTAATGAAAAACTGTTTTTT.

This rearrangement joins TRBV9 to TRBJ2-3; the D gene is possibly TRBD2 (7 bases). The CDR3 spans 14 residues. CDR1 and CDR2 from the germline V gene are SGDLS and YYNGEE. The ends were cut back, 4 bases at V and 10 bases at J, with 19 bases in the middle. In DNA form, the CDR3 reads TGTGCCAGCAGCATAGGGGAGGGGGGCGTTGCGCAGTATTTT. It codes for CASSIGEGGVAQYF.

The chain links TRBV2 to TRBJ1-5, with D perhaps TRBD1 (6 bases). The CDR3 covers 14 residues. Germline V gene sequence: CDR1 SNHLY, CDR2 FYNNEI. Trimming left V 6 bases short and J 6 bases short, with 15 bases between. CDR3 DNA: TGTGCCAGCAGCCCCGGGACAAGGGGTCAGCCCCAGCATTTT. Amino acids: CASSPGTRGQPQHF.

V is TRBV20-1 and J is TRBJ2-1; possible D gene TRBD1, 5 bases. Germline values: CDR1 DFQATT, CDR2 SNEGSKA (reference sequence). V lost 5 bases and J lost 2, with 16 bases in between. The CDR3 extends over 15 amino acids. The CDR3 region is CSAGPAGLPYNEQFF. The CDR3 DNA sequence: TGCAGTGCTGGACCCGCAGGGTTACCCTACAATGAGCAGTTCTTC.

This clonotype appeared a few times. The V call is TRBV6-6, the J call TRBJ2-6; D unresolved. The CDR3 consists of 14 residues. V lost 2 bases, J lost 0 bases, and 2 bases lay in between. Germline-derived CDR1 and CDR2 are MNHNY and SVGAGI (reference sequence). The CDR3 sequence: CASSYISGANVLTF. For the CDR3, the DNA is TGTGCCAGCAGTTACATCTCTGGGGCCAACGTCCTGACTTTC.

The CDR3: CASSREANEAFF. CDR3 nucleotide sequence: TGTGCCAGCTCACGGGAGGCCAATGAAGCTTTCTTT. This sequence joins TRBV18 and TRBJ1-1; D not certain. There are 12 residues in the CDR3. Germline V gene lookup returns CDR1 KGHSH and CDR2 LQKENI. The germline V and J ends were trimmed by 4 bases and 7 bases, with 10 bases remaining between them. The whole variable domain, remainder taken from reference TRBV18 and TRBJ1-1, is NAGVMQNPRHLVRRRGQEARLRCSPMKGHSHVYWYRQLPEEGLKFMVYLQKENIIDESGMPKERFSAEFPKEGPSILRIQQVVRGDSAAYFCASSREANEAFFGQGTRLTVV.

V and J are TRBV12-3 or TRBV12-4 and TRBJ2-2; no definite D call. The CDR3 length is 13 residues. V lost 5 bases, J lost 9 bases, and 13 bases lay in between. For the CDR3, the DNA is TGTGCCAGCAGTCCAAGGGCCTCGAGGGAGCTGTTTTTT. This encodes CASSPRASRELFF.

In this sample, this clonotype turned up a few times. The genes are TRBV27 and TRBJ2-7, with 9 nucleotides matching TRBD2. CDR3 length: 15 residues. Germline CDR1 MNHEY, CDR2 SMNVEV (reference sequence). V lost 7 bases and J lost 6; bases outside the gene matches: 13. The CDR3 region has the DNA TGTGCCAGCACGGTAGCGGGGGCCACCCTAGGCGAGCAGTACTTC. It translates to CASTVAGATLGEQYF.

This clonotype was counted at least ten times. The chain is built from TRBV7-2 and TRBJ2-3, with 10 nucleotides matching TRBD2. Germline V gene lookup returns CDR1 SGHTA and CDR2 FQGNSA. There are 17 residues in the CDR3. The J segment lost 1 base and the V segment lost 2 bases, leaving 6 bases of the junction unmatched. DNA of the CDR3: TGTGCCAGCAGCTTATATTCTAGCGGGAGAGGCACAGATACGCAGTATTTT. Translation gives CASSLYSSGRGTDTQYF.

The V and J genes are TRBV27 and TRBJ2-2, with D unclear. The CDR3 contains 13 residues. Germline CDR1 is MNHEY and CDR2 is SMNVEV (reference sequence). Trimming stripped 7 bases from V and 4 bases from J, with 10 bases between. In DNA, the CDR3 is TGTGCCAGCACTACCCATGTCACCGGGGAGCTGTTTTTT. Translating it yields CASTTHVTGELFF.

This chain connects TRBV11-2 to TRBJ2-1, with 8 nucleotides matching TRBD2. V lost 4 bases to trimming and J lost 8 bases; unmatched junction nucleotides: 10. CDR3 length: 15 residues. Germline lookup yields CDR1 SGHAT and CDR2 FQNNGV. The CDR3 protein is CASSSSSGGRHEQFF. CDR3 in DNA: TGTGCCAGCAGCTCCAGCAGCGGGGGCAGGCATGAGCAGTTCTTC.

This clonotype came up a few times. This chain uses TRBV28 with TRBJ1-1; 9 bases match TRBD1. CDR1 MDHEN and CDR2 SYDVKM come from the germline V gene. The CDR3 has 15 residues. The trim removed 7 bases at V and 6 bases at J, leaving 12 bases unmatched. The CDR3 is CASITGGFYAPEAFF. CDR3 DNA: TGTGCCAGCATAACAGGGGGCTTTTATGCGCCTGAAGCTTTCTTT.

CDR3 DNA sequence: TGTGCCAGCAGTGAACTCGGCAGAGACAACAGGGTCGGAGACACTGAAGCTTTCTTT. Translating it yields CASSELGRDNRVGDTEAFF. The chain joins TRBV25-1 to TRBJ1-1; TRBD1 might be the D (6 bases). CDR1 MGHDK and CDR2 SYGVNS come from the germline V gene. There are 19 residues in the CDR3. Trimming stripped 2 bases from V and 3 bases from J, with 25 bases between.

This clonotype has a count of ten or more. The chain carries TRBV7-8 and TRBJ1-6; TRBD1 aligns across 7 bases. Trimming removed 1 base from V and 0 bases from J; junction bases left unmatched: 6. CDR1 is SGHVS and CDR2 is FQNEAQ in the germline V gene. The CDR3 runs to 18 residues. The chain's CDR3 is CASSLVFPGGSYNSPLHF. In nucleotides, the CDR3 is TGTGCCAGCAGCTTAGTATTTCCAGGGGGCTCCTATAATTCACCCCTCCACTTT.